This T cell receptor beta chain came from a study of Ad26.COV2.S vaccination and SARS-CoV-2 variants. In the study overall: Within the COV1001 Ad26.COV2.S trial arm, the donor was enrolled. Ad26.COV2.S shots went into the muscle once or twice, 56 days apart. Overall study results and limits: Comparable non-spike TCR breadth was observed in vaccine and placebo recipients. A substantial breadth of spike-specific CD8+ and CD4+ T cell responses after vaccination has been reported.

Points on this clone: Its antigen is currently unknown.

As for treatment: roughly 19 received Ad26.COV2.S at low or high dose, single or two shots; 5 received placebo; per-sample allocation not given. Sample collection was performed on day 63 after the first vaccine or placebo injection. Data came from immunoSEQ multiplex PCR; TCRdb stores just in-frame clones and leaves some out. The data show 400,000 to 450,000 clones, with 75% to 95% seen just once and roughly an eighth held by the top ten. The receptor comes from a person between 18 and 59 years old who received the Ad26.COV2.S COVID-19 vaccine or a placebo. The source material was peripheral blood, sampled in a trial of Ad26.COV2.S vaccine versus placebo.

This CDR3 is CASSYSNIRGHYEQYF. For the CDR3, the DNA is TGTGCCAGCAGTTACTCCAACATCAGGGGCCACTACGAGCAGTACTTC. V is TRBV6-5 and J is TRBJ2-7, with TRBD1 as a possible D gene (6 bases). Germline loops: CDR1 MNHEY, CDR2 SVGAGI. Trimming left V 0 bases short and J 3 bases short, with 15 bases between. This CDR3 contains 16 residues.